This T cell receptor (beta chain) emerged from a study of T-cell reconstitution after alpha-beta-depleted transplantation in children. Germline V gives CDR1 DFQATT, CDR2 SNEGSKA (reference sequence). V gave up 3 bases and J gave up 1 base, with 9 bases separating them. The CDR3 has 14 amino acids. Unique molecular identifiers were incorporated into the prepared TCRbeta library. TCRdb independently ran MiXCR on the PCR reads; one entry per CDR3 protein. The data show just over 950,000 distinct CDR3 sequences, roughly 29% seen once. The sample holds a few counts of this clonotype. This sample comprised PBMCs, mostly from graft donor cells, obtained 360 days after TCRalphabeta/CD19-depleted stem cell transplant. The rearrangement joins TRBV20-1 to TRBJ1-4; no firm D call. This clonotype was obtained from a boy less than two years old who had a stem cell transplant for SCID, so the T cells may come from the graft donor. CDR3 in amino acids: CSASPTRTNEKLFF. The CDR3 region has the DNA TGCAGTGCTAGCCCGACAAGAACTAATGAAAAACTGTTTTTT.